Many counts were recorded for the clone carrying this TCR beta chain. Its antigen is unidentified. The data stem from a study of breast tumors, draining lymph nodes, adjacent tissues. Study-wide findings and caveats: The lymph node origin of tumor T cells was framed as consistent with a hypothesis, not demonstrated. Tumors had less TCR diversity than lymph nodes, more than nontumor tissue.

Samples came from axillary lymph nodes draining the breast cancer. TCRdb called the multiplex PCR reads again in MiXCR, with one record for every CDR3 protein. The table lists 200,000 to 300,000 distinct CDR3 sequences, over 25% of them singletons. V lost 7 bases, J lost 0 bases, and 10 bases lay in between. This CDR3 comprises 14 residues. This rearrangement joins TRBV12-3 or TRBV12-4 to TRBJ2-1; D is unresolved. The sequencing sample was made of axillary lymph node tissue. This sequence originates from a female donor with breast cancer. Some clones in this sample may be carry-over from other donors' samples. The CDR3 protein is CASTGLGSYNEQFF. The CDR3 bases are TGTGCCAGCACCGGGCTGGGCTCCTACAATGAGCAGTTCTTC.